What follows are 27 T cell receptor beta chains derived from one specimen sequenced in a study of read filtering for tumor transcriptome and immune sequencing. This library used 300 to 450 ng RNA and molecular barcoded adaptors spanning alpha/delta and beta/gamma chains. TCRdb reanalysed the reads using MiXCR and keeps one entry per CDR3 protein. The sample comprises around 60,000 distinct CDR3 sequences, roughly a fifth of which are singletons, and about 14% rests with the top ten. The specimen sequenced was a population of CD138-negative cells sorted from bone marrow. The receptors originated from a donor at least 40 years old with multiple myeloma.

In this sample, this clonotype turned up a few times. This chain joins TRBV11-1 and TRBJ2-5; perhaps TRBD1 as D (5 bases). V dropped 1 base and J dropped 5 bases, with 17 bases sitting between them. Germline loops: CDR1 SGHAT, CDR2 FQDESV (reference sequence). This CDR3 is built from 16 residues. CDR3 loop: CASSLVSLTPGETQYF. In DNA, the CDR3 is TGTGCCAGCAGCTTAGTCTCACTGACGCCAGGGGAGACCCAGTACTTC.

This clonotype was observed a handful of times. One base away lies a much larger clone, so this may be a sequencing read error. This chain connects TRBV7-3 to TRBJ2-5; 14 nucleotides line up with TRBD2. Germline CDR1 reads SGHTA; CDR2 reads FQGTGA. J was trimmed by 6 bases and V by 5 bases; bases with no gene match: 5. This CDR3 contains 15 residues. For the CDR3, the DNA is TGTGCCAGCAGCCCCGGGACTAGCGGGGGAAAGACCCAGTACTTC. Translated: CASSPGTSGGKTQYF.

This clonotype has ten or more counts. The J gene is TRBJ2-7, the V gene TRBV28, with D possibly TRBD2 on 6 matching bases. The ends were cut back, 2 bases at V and 7 bases at J, with 27 bases in the middle. The CDR3 is 18 amino acids. Germline assignment: CDR1 MDHEN and CDR2 SYDVKM. The CDR3 sequence is CASSLGGFGTGEDEEQYF. CDR3 in DNA: TGTGCCAGCAGTTTAGGAGGGTTTGGGACGGGAGAGGATGAAGAGCAGTACTTC.

The V gene is TRBV7-9, the J gene TRBJ1-2; D gene uncertain. From germline, CDR1 is SEHNR and CDR2 FQNEAQ (reference sequence). V dropped 1 base and J dropped 4 bases, with 7 bases sitting between them. The CDR3 length is 13 residues. The CDR3 region has the DNA TGTGCCAGCAGCTTAGAACCCAGCTATGGCTACACCTTC. This sequence encodes CASSLEPSYGYTF.

The chain couples TRBV29-1 to TRBJ1-5, with 7 bases matching TRBD1. Trimming removed 6 bases from V and 3 bases from J; junction bases left unmatched: 2. The CDR3 consists of 12 residues. CDR1 and CDR2 (germline): SQVTM, ANQGSEA. CDR3 protein: CSVGQPNQPQHF. The CDR3 DNA reads TGCAGCGTGGGACAGCCCAATCAGCCCCAGCATTTT. The complete variable domain, with remaining parts taken from reference TRBV29-1 and TRBJ1-5, reads SAVISQKPSRDICQRGTSLTIQCQVDSQVTMMFWYRQQPGQSLTLIATANQGSEATYESGFVIDKFPISRPNLTFSTLTVSNMSPEDSSIYLCSVGQPNQPQHFGDGTRLSIL.

This clonotype has ten or more counts. This chain uses TRBV7-9 with TRBJ2-6; unclear D gene. Deletions cut 5 bases from V and 2 bases from J, with 13 bases between. The germline V gene encodes CDR1 SEHNR and CDR2 FQNEAQ (reference sequence). The length of the CDR3 is 16 residues. In DNA, the CDR3 is TGTGCCAGCAGCCCTAACGTACGGACTGGGGCCAACGTCCTGACTTTC. This sequence encodes CASSPNVRTGANVLTF.

This clonotype showed up many times. The chain recombines TRBV11-2 with TRBJ2-3; D remains unclear. Deletions cut 5 bases from V and 12 bases from J, with 21 bases between. This CDR3 comprises 14 residues. CDR1 and CDR2 (germline): SGHAT, FQNNGV. Here the CDR3 reads CASSPNFSGPRQYF. CDR3 coding DNA: TGTGCCAGCAGCCCAAACTTTTCCGGTCCTCGTCAGTATTTT.

This clonotype has ten or more counts. The gene calls are TRBV28 and TRBJ1-4, with D possibly TRBD1 on 6 matching bases. This CDR3 spans 16 amino acids. V lost 2 bases to trimming and J lost 6 bases, with 16 bases between them. CDR1 is MDHEN, CDR2 SYDVKM, per germline. CDR3 nucleotide sequence: TGTGCCAGCAGTTTAGGGCTGGGGGGGCTGGATGAAAAACTGTTTTTT. Amino acid sequence: CASSLGLGGLDEKLFF.

This clonotype was counted many times. The chain combines TRBV19 with TRBJ2-1; 7 bases fit TRBD1. Trimming took 7 bases from V and 5 from J; bases not matched to a gene: 8. This CDR3 spans 14 amino acids. CDR1 is LNHDA and CDR2 is SQIVND in the germline V gene (reference sequence). CDR3 sequence (DNA): TGTGCCAGTACCGACAGGGCCCTAAACAATGAGCAGTTCTTC. It is translated as CASTDRALNNEQFF.

This clonotype is judged medium-sized. The chain recombines TRBV7-3 with TRBJ2-1; D unresolved. The CDR3 is 15 residues long. V lost 4 bases and J 2 bases, leaving 12 bases between the germline ends. Germline assignment: CDR1 SGHTA and CDR2 FQGTGA. This CDR3 is CASSSPGSPYNEQFF. The DNA for the CDR3 is TGTGCCAGCAGCTCGCCCGGGTCTCCCTACAATGAGCAGTTCTTC.

The genes are TRBV12-5 and TRBJ1-5; a weak D match, TRBD1 (6 bases). Trimming removed 7 bases from V and 3 bases from J, with 13 bases in between. The germline CDR1 and CDR2 sequences are LGHNT and FRNRAP. The CDR3 extends over 14 amino acids. In DNA, the CDR3 is TGTGCTAGTGCCCCAGGACAGCACAATCAGCCCCAGCATTTT. Translating it yields CASAPGQHNQPQHF.

This clonotype was seen at least ten times. The chain links TRBV20-1 to TRBJ2-2; no clear D gene. The germline V gene has CDR1 DFQATT and CDR2 SNEGSKA (reference sequence). CDR3 length: 14 amino acids. Trimming left V 7 bases short and J 0 bases short, with 12 bases between. CDR3 sequence reads: CSVPPRTNTGELFF. The CDR3 bases are TGCAGTGTTCCCCCCCGGACGAACACCGGGGAGCTGTTTTTT.

There are many counts of this clonotype. The CDR3 region is CASSSRQGRTDTQYF. The CDR3 DNA reads as TGCGCCAGCAGCTCGAGACAGGGCAGGACAGATACGCAGTATTTT. The V and J genes are TRBV5-1 and TRBJ2-3, with 7 bases matching TRBD1. V lost 3 bases to trimming and J lost 3 bases; unmatched junction nucleotides: 7. Germline-derived CDR1 and CDR2 are SGHRS and YFSETQ. This CDR3 contains 15 residues.

The chain has TRBV3-1 and TRBJ2-3; no reliable D call. Germline V gene data show CDR1 as LGHDT and CDR2 as YNNKEL (reference sequence). The CDR3 has 13 amino acids. The V end was cut by 7 bases, the J end by 0 bases, with 8 bases between. CDR3 residues: CASKLGSTDTQYF. The CDR3 DNA reads TGTGCCAGCAAGCTAGGGAGCACAGATACGCAGTATTTT.

This clonotype was seen ten or more times. The chain has TRBV2 and TRBJ1-1; a possible D gene is TRBD1 (6 bases). V lost 5 bases and J lost 4, with 8 bases in between. The CDR3 consists of 12 residues. CDR1 is SNHLY, CDR2 FYNNEI, per germline. The CDR3 region is CASSRRGTEAFF. CDR3 DNA sequence: TGTGCCAGCAGTCGCAGGGGCACTGAAGCTTTCTTT. Drawing the rest from reference TRBV2 and TRBJ1-1, the complete variable domain is EPEVTQTPSHQVTQMGQEVILRCVPISNHLYFYWYRQILGQKVEFLVSFYNNEISEKSEIFDDQFSVERPDGSNFTLKIRSTKLEDSAMYFCASSRRGTEAFFGQGTRLTVV.

J is TRBJ1-4 and V is TRBV20-1, with D uncertain. Germline lookup yields CDR1 DFQATT and CDR2 SNEGSKA (reference sequence). The CDR3 length is 13 residues. Trimming stripped 6 bases from V and 8 bases from J, with 16 bases between. For the CDR3, the DNA is TGCAGTGCCCGGGCATCCCGGGAAGAAAAACTGTTTTTT. Translating it yields CSARASREEKLFF.

Many counts were recorded for this clonotype. The chain couples TRBV6-2 or TRBV6-3 to TRBJ2-7; 8 nucleotides agree with TRBD1. V lost 8 bases to trimming and J lost 7 bases; unmatched junction nucleotides: 10. The CDR3 has 13 residues. Per the germline V gene, CDR1 is MNHEY and CDR2 is SVGEGT. The CDR3 reads CASQGQGWWEQYF. CDR3 bases: TGTGCCAGCCAAGGACAGGGCTGGTGGGAGCAGTACTTC.

This clonotype is termed medium-sized. This sequence joins TRBV5-1 and TRBJ2-1; 11 bases align to TRBD1. Germline V gene data show CDR1 as SGHRS and CDR2 as YFSETQ. V trimming: 1 base; J trimming: 9 bases; junction bases outside the gene matches: 6. This CDR3 region has 15 residues. DNA of the CDR3: TGCGCCAGCAGCTTGTCGGGACAGGGGGTACCTGAGCAGTTCTTC. Protein sequence: CASSLSGQGVPEQFF.

This clonotype came up a few times. This chain joins TRBV7-9 and TRBJ1-3; D ambiguous. V shed 5 bases and J shed 4 bases, with 9 bases lying between them. This CDR3 has 13 amino acids. Germline CDR1 reads SEHNR; CDR2 reads FQNEAQ (reference sequence). Here the CDR3 DNA reads TGTGCCAGCAGCCTTGCGCAGGGAAACACCATATATTTT. It encodes CASSLAQGNTIYF.

Note on this clonotype: A read error is possible here, since a much larger clone lies one base away. The chain joins TRBV28 to TRBJ1-2; D possibly corresponds to TRBD1 (5 bases). CDR1 is MDHEN and CDR2 is SYDVKM in the germline V gene. CDR3 length: 12 residues. As DNA, the CDR3 is TGTGCCAGCAGTCAAAGGGGCTTTGGCCACACCTTC. It is translated as CASSQRGFGHTF.

This clonotype was seen ten or more times. The chain employs TRBV4-1 and TRBJ2-7, with TRBD2 matching 10 bases. The V gene's germline CDR1 is MGHRA and CDR2 YSYEKL. The CDR3 runs 16 residues. The ends lost 1 base at V and 5 bases at J; junction bases unmatched: 8. In DNA, the CDR3 is TGCGCCAGCAGCCAAGTCTTTAGCGGGAGGAAGAACGAGCAGTACTTC. It specifies CASSQVFSGRKNEQYF.

V is TRBV10-3 and J is TRBJ1-2; D unclear. Germline-derived CDR1 and CDR2 are ENHRY and SYGVKD. This CDR3 is 12 amino acids long. V was shortened by 3 bases and J by 2 bases, with 4 bases between the two germline ends. CDR3 sequence: CAISELNYGYTF. DNA for the CDR3: TGTGCCATCAGTGAACTAAACTATGGCTACACCTTC.

The chain joins TRBV7-9 to TRBJ1-1, with D possibly TRBD1 on 5 matching bases. CDR1 and CDR2 from the germline V gene are SEHNR and FQNEAQ (reference sequence). CDR3 length: 12 residues. The CDR3 coding sequence is TGTTCTTGGGGGGATCGGCTCACTGAAGCTTTCTTT. Translation gives CSWGDRLTEAFF.

This clonotype was observed at least ten times. This chain joins TRBV29-1 and TRBJ1-1, with TRBD1 as a possible D gene (5 bases). CDR3 length equals 12 residues. Looked up from germline, CDR1 is SQVTM and CDR2 is ANQGSEA. The V end was cut by 7 bases, the J end by 1 base, with 10 bases between. In nucleotides, the CDR3 is TGCAGCGGGGGGACGGGGAACACTGAAGCTTTCTTT. It yields the protein CSGGTGNTEAFF. The entire variable domain, with the rest obtained from reference TRBV29-1 and TRBJ1-1, is as follows: SAVISQKPSRDICQRGTSLTIQCQVDSQVTMMFWYRQQPGQSLTLIATANQGSEATYESGFVIDKFPISRPNLTFSTLTVSNMSPEDSSIYLCSGGTGNTEAFFGQGTRLTVV.

Worth noting for this clonotype: A read error likely explains this, since a far larger clone differs by one base. The J gene is TRBJ2-1, the V gene TRBV6-1; 9 bases are shared with TRBD1. Germline CDR1 and CDR2: MNHNS and SASEGT. V gave up 5 bases and J gave up 5 bases; unmatched junction bases: 10. This CDR3 comprises 16 residues. DNA for the CDR3: TGTGCCAGCAGTTACGACCAGGACAGGGGAAACAATGAGCAGTTCTTC. Translation gives CASSYDQDRGNNEQFF.

There are many counts of this clonotype. This sequence joins TRBV5-4 and TRBJ2-6, with D possibly matching TRBD1 (5 bases). V was clipped by 5 bases and J by 0 bases, with 15 bases between them. The CDR3 consists of 17 residues. Germline loops: CDR1 SGHNT, CDR2 YYREEE (reference sequence). The CDR3 loop is CASRSETDSSGANVLTF. Here the CDR3 DNA reads TGTGCCAGCAGATCAGAGACAGACAGCTCTGGGGCCAACGTCCTGACTTTC.

Ten or more counts support this clonotype. The CDR3 DNA sequence: TGTGCCAGCAGTTTAAAAGGGAGAGGCACTGAAGCTTTCTTT. Protein product: CASSLKGRGTEAFF. The V gene is TRBV12-3 or TRBV12-4, the J gene TRBJ1-1; D ambiguous. This CDR3 contains 14 residues. Trimming left V 2 bases short and J 4 bases short, with 11 bases between.